The 20 T cell receptor beta chains below were found in one sample sequenced in a study of shared clonotypes between healthy human individuals. Profiling relied on immunoSEQ multiplex PCR, and the TCRdb table lists in-frame clones only, not all of them. The data contain roughly 2 million clones, 90% to 95% of them seen just once; the ten biggest clones take up 0.13%. The sequenced sample consisted of naive CD4+ T cells sorted from blood. The subset was: CD45RA+ positively selected. The receptors here all came from a young man in good health.

The chain links TRBV7-3 to TRBJ2-3; a weak D match, TRBD2 (5 bases). Between the trimmed V and J ends, which lost 2 bases and 0 bases, there was a span of 9 bases. Germline V CDR1 and CDR2: SGHTA, FQGTGA. The CDR3 has 15 amino acids. The CDR3 sequence: CASSLGGQSTDTQYF. The CDR3 coding sequence is TGTGCCAGCAGCTTAGGCGGGCAAAGCACAGATACGCAGTATTTT.

This clone appeared once. V gene TRBV2 combines with J gene TRBJ1-1; D call uncertain. The CDR3 totals 13 residues. Trimming shortened V by 9 bases and J by 0 bases, and 11 bases separated the two germline ends. From germline, CDR1 is SNHLY and CDR2 FYNNEI. The CDR3: CARLRTMNTEAFF. The CDR3 nucleotides read TGTGCCAGGCTCAGGACTATGAACACTGAAGCTTTCTTT.

The J gene is TRBJ2-2, the V gene TRBV29-1, with 7 bases that match TRBD2. CDR3 length: 15 amino acids. Germline V lookup: CDR1 SQVTM, CDR2 ANQGSEA. V shed 0 bases, J shed 6 bases, and the junction held 7 bases outside the gene matches. CDR3 loop: CSVEESTSPAGELFF. The CDR3, as DNA: TGCAGCGTTGAAGAGTCGACTAGCCCTGCCGGGGAGCTGTTTTTT.

The chain links TRBV9 to TRBJ1-5; D gene unclear. Germline V CDR1 and CDR2: SGDLS, YYNGEE. CDR3 length: 15 residues. V gave up 3 bases and J gave up 3 bases, with 13 bases separating them. This CDR3 is CASSADGRNNQPQHF. CDR3 sequence (DNA): TGTGCCAGCAGCGCGGATGGGCGGAACAATCAGCCCCAGCATTTT. Looking up the rest from reference TRBV9 and TRBJ1-5 gives the full variable domain: DSGVTQTPKHLITATGQRVTLRCSPRSGDLSVYWYQQSLDQGLQFLIQYYNGEERAKGNILERFSAQQFPDLHSELNLSSLELGDSALYFCASSADGRNNQPQHFGDGTRLSIL.

The chain recombines TRBV5-4 with TRBJ1-6; the D is unclear. This CDR3 has 15 amino acids. Germline lookup yields CDR1 SGHNT and CDR2 YYREEE (reference sequence). Trimming cost V 0 bases and J 9 bases, with 13 bases left between them. For the CDR3, the DNA is TGTGCCAGCAGCTTGGAGTCAGCGGGAGGTTCACCCCTCCACTTT. Translation: CASSLESAGGSPLHF. The whole variable domain, remainder taken from reference TRBV5-4 and TRBJ1-6, is ETGVTQSPTHLIKTRGQQVTLRCSSQSGHNTVSWYQQALGQGPQFIFQYYREEENGRGNFPPRFSGLQFPNYSSELNVNALELDDSALYLCASSLESAGGSPLHFGNGTRLTVT.

V usage is TRBV6-5 and J usage is TRBJ2-7; D might be TRBD1 or TRBD2, each matching 5 bases. The CDR3 totals 14 residues. Between the trimmed V and J ends, which lost 2 bases and 2 bases, there was a span of 10 bases. CDR1 and CDR2 from the germline V gene are MNHEY and SVGAGI. This CDR3 reads CASSYDWGTYEQYF. Written as DNA, the CDR3 is TGTGCCAGCAGTTACGACTGGGGGACCTACGAGCAGTACTTC.

CDR3 loop: CASSLYFSEAFF. CDR3 bases: TGTGCCAGCAGTTTATATTTCTCTGAAGCTTTCTTT. The rearrangement uses TRBV28 and TRBJ1-1; no clear D gene. V was clipped by 1 base and J by 6 bases, with 6 bases between them. This CDR3 comprises 12 residues. The germline CDR1 and CDR2 sequences are MDHEN and SYDVKM.

Remarks on this clone: Different DNA sequences within this sample yield the same CDR3. The chain recombines TRBV7-2 with TRBJ2-5; D is tentatively TRBD1 or TRBD2 (6 bases each). With 1 base removed from V and 4 bases from J, the gap between germline ends came to 13 bases. The CDR3 spans 15 residues. Germline V gene sequence: CDR1 SGHTA, CDR2 FQGNSA. CDR3 sequence: CASSLGGGGGETQYF. The DNA for the CDR3 is TGTGCCAGCAGCTTAGGTGGAGGGGGTGGAGAGACCCAGTACTTC.

This clone has only one observation. CDR3 region: CASSEGGINEKLFF. The DNA for the CDR3 is TGTGCCAGCAGTGAAGGGGGGATCAATGAAAAACTGTTTTTT. The chain carries TRBV2 and TRBJ1-4, with D possibly matching TRBD1 (5 bases). V was pared by 1 base and J by 5 bases, with 8 bases between. This CDR3 contains 14 residues. CDR1 and CDR2 (germline): SNHLY, FYNNEI.

V usage is TRBV5-6 and J usage is TRBJ2-3; either TRBD1 or TRBD2 may supply D (5 bases each). The CDR3 has 15 residues. CDR1 is SGHDT, CDR2 YYEEEE, per germline. The V gene lost 4 bases and the J gene lost 4 bases, with 16 bases spanning the gap. CDR3 protein: CASSQGPIAADTQYF. For the CDR3, the DNA is TGTGCCAGCAGCCAGGGACCCATTGCAGCAGATACGCAGTATTTT.

This clone was observed a single time. This chain joins TRBV10-1 and TRBJ1-5, with D possibly TRBD1 on 5 matching bases. The CDR3 contains 18 residues. Germline assignment: CDR1 WNHNN and CDR2 SYGVQD (reference sequence). In nucleotides, the CDR3 is TGCGTCGCTAGTGACACAGCAACCGGACACCCTCCAAATCAGCCCCAGCATTTT. It encodes CVASDTATGHPPNQPQHF.

The chain carries TRBV7-6 and TRBJ2-5, with TRBD1 matching 12 bases. With 3 bases clipped from V and 1 base from J, the junction kept 3 bases outside the gene matches. The CDR3 is made up of 16 amino acids. Germline CDR1 SGHVS, CDR2 FNYEAQ. The DNA of the CDR3 is TGTGCCAGCAGCTTGGGGGACAGGGGGCCCCAAGAGACCCAGTACTTC. The encoded protein is CASSLGDRGPQETQYF.

In DNA form, the CDR3 reads TGTGCCAGCAGTTTCGCAGGGATGAAGGACTATGGCTACACCTTC. Translating it yields CASSFAGMKDYGYTF. The rearrangement joins TRBV27 to TRBJ1-2; a weak D match, TRBD1 (5 bases). Germline CDR1 is MNHEY and CDR2 is SMNVEV (reference sequence). The CDR3 extends over 15 amino acids. Trimming pared 3 bases from V and 3 bases from J, leaving 14 bases between.

The J gene is TRBJ1-3, the V gene TRBV30; a possible D gene is TRBD1 (5 bases). Trimming left V 0 bases short and J 0 bases short, with 9 bases between. This CDR3 is built from 15 residues. Germline CDR1 is GTSNPN and CDR2 is SVGIG (reference sequence). Written as DNA, the CDR3 is TGTGCCTGGAGTGTCGGGGGTTTCTCTGGAAACACCATATATTTT. This gives the protein CAWSVGGFSGNTIYF.

The V gene is TRBV7-2, the J gene TRBJ1-3, with 7 bases identical to TRBD1. With V trimmed by 5 bases and J by 2 bases, 6 bases remained unmatched. The CDR3 length is 15 residues. Germline CDR1 reads SGHTA; CDR2 reads FQGNSA. CDR3: CASSLRGQPGNTIYF. CDR3 coding DNA: TGTGCCAGCAGCCTGAGGGGACAGCCTGGAAACACCATATATTTT. Using reference TRBV7-2 and TRBJ1-3 for the parts outside the CDR3, the full variable domain is GAGVSQSPSNKVTEKGKDVELRCDPISGHTALYWYRQSLGQGLEFLIYFQGNSAPDKSGLPSDRFSAERTGGSVSTLTIQRTQQEDSAVYLCASSLRGQPGNTIYFGEGSWLTVV.

This clone came up once. The chain recombines TRBV6-5 with TRBJ2-5, with TRBD2 matching over 13 bases. The CDR3 contains 15 residues. After removal of 6 bases from V and 6 bases from J, the junction contained 7 bases not matched to a gene. From germline, CDR1 is MNHEY and CDR2 SVGAGI. CDR3 in amino acids: CASSRGTSGIKTQYF. DNA for the CDR3: TGTGCCAGCAGCCGCGGGACTAGCGGGATAAAGACCCAGTACTTC.

The CDR3 bases are TGTGCCAGCTCACCAATCAAGGGACAACAGGAAAAACTGTTTTTT. It specifies CASSPIKGQQEKLFF. The chain has TRBV18 and TRBJ1-4; D perhaps matches TRBD1 (6 bases). With 2 bases removed from V and 8 bases from J, the gap between germline ends came to 15 bases. CDR3 size: 15 residues. CDR1 and CDR2 from the germline V gene are KGHSH and LQKENI.

This chain connects TRBV6-5 to TRBJ1-2; unclear D gene. The CDR3 contains 16 residues. CDR1 is MNHEY and CDR2 is SVGAGI in the germline V gene. V lost 4 bases to trimming and J lost 4 bases, with 19 bases between them. CDR3 region: CASSLGLPGEVYGYTF. In nucleotides, the CDR3 is TGTGCCAGCAGTTTAGGGCTCCCCGGCGAAGTCTATGGCTACACCTTC.

The V gene is TRBV30, the J gene TRBJ1-4, with D possibly TRBD1 on 5 matching bases. From germline, CDR1 is GTSNPN and CDR2 SVGIG (reference sequence). Trimming removed 7 bases at V and 5 bases at J, with 14 bases between. The CDR3 is 13 amino acids. CDR3 region: CAYSQGTNEKLFF. In DNA form, the CDR3 reads TGTGCCTATTCCCAGGGAACAAATGAAAAACTGTTTTTT.

The chain couples TRBV5-4 to TRBJ2-1, with 12 bases lining up with TRBD2. J was trimmed by 5 bases and V by 5 bases; bases with no gene match: 11. Germline loops: CDR1 SGHNT, CDR2 YYREEE (reference sequence). The CDR3 is 17 residues long. In DNA, the CDR3 is TGTGCCAGCAGTTCCTCAATGACTAGCGGGGGTGACAATGAGCAGTTCTTC. It encodes CASSSSMTSGGDNEQFF.